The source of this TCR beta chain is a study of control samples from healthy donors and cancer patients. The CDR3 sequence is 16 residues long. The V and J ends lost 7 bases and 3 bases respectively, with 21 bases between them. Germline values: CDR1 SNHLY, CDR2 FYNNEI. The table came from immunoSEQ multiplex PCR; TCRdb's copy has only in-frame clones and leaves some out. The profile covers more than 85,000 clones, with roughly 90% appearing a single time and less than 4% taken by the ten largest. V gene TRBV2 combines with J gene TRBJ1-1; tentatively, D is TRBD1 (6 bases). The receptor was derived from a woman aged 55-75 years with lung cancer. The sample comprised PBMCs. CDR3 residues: CASTNAGAGGYTEAFF. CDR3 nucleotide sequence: TGTGCCAGCACCAATGCGGGGGCAGGTGGATACACTGAAGCTTTCTTT.